This TCR beta chain was identified during a study of T cell responses to AZD1222 COVID-19 vaccine. The CDR3 is 15 amino acids. V gave up 4 bases and J gave up 2 bases; unmatched junction bases: 7. From germline, CDR1 is SEHNR and CDR2 FQNEAQ (reference sequence). Data came from immunoSEQ multiplex PCR; TCRdb stores just in-frame clones and leaves some out. The sample carries approximately 93,000 clones, approximately 89% recorded once. The source of this sequence is an adult who received the AZD1222 COVID-19 vaccine. The rearrangement joins TRBV7-9 to TRBJ1-1, with 7 bases that match TRBD1. The sample consisted of peripheral blood, taken 28 days after the second AZD1222 dose. The CDR3, as DNA: TGTGCCAGCAGCTACGGGACAGACCATAACACTGAAGCTTTCTTT. This encodes CASSYGTDHNTEAFF.